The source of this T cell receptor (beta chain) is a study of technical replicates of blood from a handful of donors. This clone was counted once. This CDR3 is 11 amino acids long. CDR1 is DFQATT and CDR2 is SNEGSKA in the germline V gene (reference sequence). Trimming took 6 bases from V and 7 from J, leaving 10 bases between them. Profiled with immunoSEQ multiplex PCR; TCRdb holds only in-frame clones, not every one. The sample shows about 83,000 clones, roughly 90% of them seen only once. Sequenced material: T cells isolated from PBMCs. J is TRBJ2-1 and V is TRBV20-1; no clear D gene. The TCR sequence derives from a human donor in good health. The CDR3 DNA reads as TGCAGTGCGATAAAGCTGAATGAGCAGTTCTTC. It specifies CSAIKLNEQFF.